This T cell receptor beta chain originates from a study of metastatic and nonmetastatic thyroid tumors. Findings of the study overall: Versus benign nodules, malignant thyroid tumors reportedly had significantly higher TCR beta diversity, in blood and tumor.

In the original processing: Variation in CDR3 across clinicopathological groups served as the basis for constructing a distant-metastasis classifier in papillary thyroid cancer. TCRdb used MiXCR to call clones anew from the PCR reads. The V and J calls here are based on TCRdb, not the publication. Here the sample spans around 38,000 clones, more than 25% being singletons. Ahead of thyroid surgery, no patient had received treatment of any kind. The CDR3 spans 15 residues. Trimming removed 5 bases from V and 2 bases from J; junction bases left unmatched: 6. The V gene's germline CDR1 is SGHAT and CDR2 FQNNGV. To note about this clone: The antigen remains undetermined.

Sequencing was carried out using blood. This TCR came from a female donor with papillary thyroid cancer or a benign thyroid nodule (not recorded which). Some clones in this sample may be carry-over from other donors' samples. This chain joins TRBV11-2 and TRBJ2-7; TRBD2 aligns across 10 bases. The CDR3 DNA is TGTGCCAGCAGCCAGGGACTAGCGTCACCCTACGAGCAGTACTTC. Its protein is CASSQGLASPYEQYF.